The rows below give T cell receptor beta chains drawn from one sample of a study of cytomegalovirus exposure and HLA in healthy donors. Produced via immunoSEQ multiplex PCR; TCRdb's table is partial and in-frame only. The sample comprises 90,000 to 140,000 clones, over 9.5% of which are singletons, and around 16% rests with the top ten. Sequencing input: PBMCs. The receptors derive from a man aged 40-49 years in good health and CMV-seropositive. Both conserved end residues are part of each CDR3. A D gene is named only where the DNA matches it firmly. Only part of the rows carry a size: once, few, many, or a class if the clone is expanded.

>-|few|TRBJ1-1|TRBV5-1
TGCGCCAGCAGCTTGGCCAGGGCCACTGAAGCTTTCTTT
CASSLARATEAFF
>-|once|TRBJ2-3|TRBV5-1
TGCGCCAGCAGCTTGGCTGCGCCGGAGAGAGATACGCAGTATTTT
CASSLAAPERDTQYF
>TRBD1|-|TRBJ1-1|TRBV4-3
TGCGCCAGCAGCCAGGGGGACAGGGAGAACACTGAAGCTTTCTTT
CASSQGDRENTEAFF
>-|-|TRBJ1-1|TRBV11-2
TGTGCCAGCAGATTGGCCAGGGCTAACACTGAAGCTTTCTTT
CASRLARANTEAFF
>TRBD1|-|TRBJ1-1|TRBV10-3
TGTGCCATCAGGCTGGACAGGGGGCGGGGCACTGAAGCTTTCTTT
CAIRLDRGRGTEAFF
>TRBD1|-|TRBJ1-2|TRBV14
TGTGCCAGCAGACCTGGGACAGTCTATGGCTCCAACTTC
CASRPGTVYGSNF
>TRBD1|-|TRBJ1-1|TRBV19
TGTGCCAGTAGTAGTCGGGGGGACAGGGCTACTGAAGCTTTCTTT
CASSSRGDRATEAFF
>TRBD1|-|TRBJ2-7|TRBV5-1
TGCGCCAGCAGCTTGGGGACAGGGCCCATTTACTACGAGCAGTACTTC
CASSLGTGPIYYEQYF
>-|few|TRBJ2-2|TRBV5-6
TGTGCCAGCAGCTACCCCCGGGGGGCATTGGAAGGCACCGGGGAGCTGTTTTTT
CASSYPRGALEGTGELFF
>TRBD1|-|TRBJ2-3|TRBV18
TGTGCCAGCTCACCACCCGGACAGGGCGCAGATACGCAGTATTTT
CASSPPGQGADTQYF
>TRBD1|-|TRBJ1-4|TRBV18
TGTGCCAGCTCAATCGACAGGGCTGAAAAACTGTTTTTT
CASSIDRAEKLFF
>-|-|TRBJ2-3|TRBV7-9
TGTGCCAGCAGCTTTCCGGCAGATACGCAGTATTTT
CASSFPADTQYF
>-|few|TRBJ1-1|TRBV2
TGTGCCAGCAAAGAGACTGAAGCTTTCTTT
CASKETEAFF
>-|once|TRBJ2-1|TRBV5-1
TGCGCCAGCAGCCAAGCGGCGGATGAGCAGTTCTTC
CASSQAADEQFF
>-|-|TRBJ1-3|TRBV19
TGTGCCAGTTCGCCACAGGGATCGGCTGGAAACACCATATATTTT
CASSPQGSAGNTIYF
>TRBD1|-|TRBJ2-5|TRBV19
TGTGCCAGTAGCCCATCCGGGACAGCCAAACAAGAGACCCAGTACTTC
CASSPSGTAKQETQYF
>TRBD2|-|TRBJ2-1|TRBV19
TGTGCCAGTAGTATACTGCCCGGACTAGCGGGGAGTAGGGATGAGCAGTTCTTC
CASSILPGLAGSRDEQFF
>-|few|TRBJ1-4|TRBV7-9
TGTGCCAGCAGCTCCTTCGGAGCTAATGAAAAACTGTTTTTT
CASSSFGANEKLFF
>TRBD2|few|TRBJ2-3|TRBV9
TGTGCCAGCAGCGTGCGTAGCGGGGAGGGTGTTGGCACAGATACGCAGTATTTT
CASSVRSGEGVGTDTQYF
>-|-|TRBJ1-5|TRBV4-1
TGCGCCAGCAGCCAAGATGGAGGTCAGGTGGGCAATCAGCCCCAGCATTTT
CASSQDGGQVGNQPQHF
>-|-|TRBJ2-3|TRBV5-1
TGCGCCAGCAGCTTAGAAGCTGCGACAGATACGCAGTATTTT
CASSLEAATDTQYF
>-|-|TRBJ2-1|TRBV25-1
TGTGCCAGCAGTGATACTCAGGGGTCCACGTACAATGAGCAGTTCTTC
CASSDTQGSTYNEQFF
>TRBD2|-|TRBJ2-5|TRBV30
TGTGCCTGGTGTCTAGCGGGATCGGGGGAGACCCAGTACTTC
CAWCLAGSGETQYF
>TRBD2|-|TRBJ2-5|TRBV6-6
TGTGCCAGCAGCTGGGGACTAGCGGAGCAGACCCAGTACTTC
CASSWGLAEQTQYF
>-|-|TRBJ1-1|TRBV27
TGTGCCAGCAATTTACAGGGTATGAACACTGAAGCTTTCTTT
CASNLQGMNTEAFF
>TRBD1|few|TRBJ2-5|TRBV27
TGTGCCAGCAGTCCCGGGACAGGGGGTAAAGAGACCCAGTACTTC
CASSPGTGGKETQYF
>-|few|TRBJ1-2|TRBV29-1
TGCAGCGTCTCAACCACAGGACAGCCTAACTATGGCTACACCTTC
CSVSTTGQPNYGYTF
>TRBD1|few|TRBJ1-4|TRBV5-1
TGCGCCAGCAGCCCTACAGGGGCAACTAATGAAAAACTGTTTTTT
CASSPTGATNEKLFF
>TRBD2|few|TRBJ2-5|TRBV7-9
TGTGCCAGCAGCCGGACTAGCGGGAGGAGGGAGACCCAGTACTTC
CASSRTSGRRETQYF
>-|few|TRBJ1-5|TRBV28
TGTGCCAGCAGCCCACCGGATCAGCCCCAGCATTTT
CASSPPDQPQHF
>-|few|TRBJ1-1|TRBV19
TGTGCCAGTAGGGCGGGGACGAACACTGAAGCTTTCTTT
CASRAGTNTEAFF
>-|few|TRBJ1-1|TRBV30
TGTGCCTGGTCCATGAACACTGAAGCTTTCTTT
CAWSMNTEAFF
>TRBD2|-|TRBJ2-7|TRBV5-1
TGCGCCAGCAGCTTTCTTAGCGGGGAGTTGTACGAGCAGTACTTC
CASSFLSGELYEQYF
>TRBD1|-|TRBJ1-1|TRBV18
TGTGCCAGCTCACCCCCGGGACAGAGGAACACTGAAGCTTTCTTT
CASSPPGQRNTEAFF
>TRBD1|few|TRBJ2-5|TRBV5-8
TGTGCCAGCAGCTCACGGACAGGGAAAGAGACCCAGTACTTC
CASSSRTGKETQYF
>TRBD2|-|TRBJ2-7|TRBV27
TGTGCCAGCAGTTTATGGGGGGGAGCGAGCGAGCAGTACTTC
CASSLWGGASEQYF
>-|-|TRBJ2-3|TRBV29-1
TGCAGCGTTGAACCCCTCGGCACAGATACGCAGTATTTT
CSVEPLGTDTQYF